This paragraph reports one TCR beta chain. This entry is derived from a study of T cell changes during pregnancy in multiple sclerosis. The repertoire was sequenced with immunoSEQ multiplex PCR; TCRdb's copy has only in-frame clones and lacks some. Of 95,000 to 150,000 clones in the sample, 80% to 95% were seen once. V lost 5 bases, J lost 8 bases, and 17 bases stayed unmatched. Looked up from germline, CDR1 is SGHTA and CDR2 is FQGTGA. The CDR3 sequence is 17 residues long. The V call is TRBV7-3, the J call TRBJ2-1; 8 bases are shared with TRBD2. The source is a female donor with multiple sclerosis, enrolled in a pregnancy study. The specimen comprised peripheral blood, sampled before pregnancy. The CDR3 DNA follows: TGTGCCAGCAGCCCACTCCGGGAGCGGGGGCGCGGGGATGAGCAGTTCTTC. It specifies CASSPLRERGRGDEQFF.